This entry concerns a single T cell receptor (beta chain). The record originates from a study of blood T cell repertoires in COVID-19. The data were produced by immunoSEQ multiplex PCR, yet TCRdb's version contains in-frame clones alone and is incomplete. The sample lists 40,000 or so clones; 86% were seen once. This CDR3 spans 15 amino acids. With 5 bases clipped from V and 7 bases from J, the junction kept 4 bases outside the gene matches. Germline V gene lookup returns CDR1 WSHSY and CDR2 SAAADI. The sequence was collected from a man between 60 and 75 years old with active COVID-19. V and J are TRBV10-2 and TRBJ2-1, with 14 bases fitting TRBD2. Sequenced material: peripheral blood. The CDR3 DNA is TGCGCCAGCAGTTCCGGGACTAGCGGGAGTAATGAGCAGTTCTTC. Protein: CASSSGTSGSNEQFF.